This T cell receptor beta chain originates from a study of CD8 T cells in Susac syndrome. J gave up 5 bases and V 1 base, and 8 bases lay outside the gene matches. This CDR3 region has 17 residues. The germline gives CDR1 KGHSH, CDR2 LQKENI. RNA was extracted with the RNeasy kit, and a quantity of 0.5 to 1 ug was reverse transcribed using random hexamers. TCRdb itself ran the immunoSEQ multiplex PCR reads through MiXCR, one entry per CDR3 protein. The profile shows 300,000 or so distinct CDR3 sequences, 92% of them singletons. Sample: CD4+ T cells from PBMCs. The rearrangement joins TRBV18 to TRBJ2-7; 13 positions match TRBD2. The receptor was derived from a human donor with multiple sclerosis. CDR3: CASSPRQTSGRSDEQYF. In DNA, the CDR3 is TGTGCCAGCTCACCACGCCAGACTAGCGGGAGGTCAGACGAGCAGTACTTC.